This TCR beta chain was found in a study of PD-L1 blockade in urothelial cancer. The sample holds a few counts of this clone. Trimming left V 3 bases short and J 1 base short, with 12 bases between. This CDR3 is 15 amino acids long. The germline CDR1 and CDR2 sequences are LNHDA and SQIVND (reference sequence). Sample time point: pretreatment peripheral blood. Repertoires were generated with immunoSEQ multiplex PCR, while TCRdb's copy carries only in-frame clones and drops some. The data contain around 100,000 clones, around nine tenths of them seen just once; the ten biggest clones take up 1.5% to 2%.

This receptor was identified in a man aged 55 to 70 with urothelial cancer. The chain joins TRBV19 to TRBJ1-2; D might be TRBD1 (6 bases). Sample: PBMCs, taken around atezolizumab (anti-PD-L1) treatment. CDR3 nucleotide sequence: TGTGCCAGTAGTATGAGGGGGACCGATAACTATGGCTACACCTTC. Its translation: CASSMRGTDNYGYTF.